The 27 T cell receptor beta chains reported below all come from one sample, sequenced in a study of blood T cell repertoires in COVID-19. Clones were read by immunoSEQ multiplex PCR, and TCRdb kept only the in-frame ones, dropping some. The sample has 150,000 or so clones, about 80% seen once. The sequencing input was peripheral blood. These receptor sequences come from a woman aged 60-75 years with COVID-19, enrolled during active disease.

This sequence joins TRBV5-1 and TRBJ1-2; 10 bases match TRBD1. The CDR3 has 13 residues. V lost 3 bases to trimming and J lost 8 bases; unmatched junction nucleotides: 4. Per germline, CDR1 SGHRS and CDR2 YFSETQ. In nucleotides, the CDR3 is TGCGCCAGCAGCTCAAGGACAGGGGGAGGCTACACCTTC. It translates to CASSSRTGGGYTF.

This chain's CDR3 is CASRPGQKNTEAFF. CDR3 nucleotides: TGTGCCAGCAGACCGGGACAGAAGAACACTGAAGCTTTCTTT. The chain uses TRBV6-5 and TRBJ1-1; 7 bases align to TRBD1. The CDR3 runs 14 residues. The junction had 5 bases not matched to a gene; V was cut back by 6 bases and J by 1 base. The germline V gene encodes CDR1 MNHEY and CDR2 SVGAGI.

CDR3 nucleotide sequence: TGTGCCAGCACCGGGACAGGAAGTAGCACAGATACGCAGTATTTT. Translation: CASTGTGSSTDTQYF. V and J are TRBV2 and TRBJ2-3, with TRBD1 identical over 8 bases. V lost 7 bases to trimming and J lost 0 bases; unmatched junction nucleotides: 6. There are 15 residues in the CDR3. CDR1 and CDR2 (germline): SNHLY, FYNNEI.

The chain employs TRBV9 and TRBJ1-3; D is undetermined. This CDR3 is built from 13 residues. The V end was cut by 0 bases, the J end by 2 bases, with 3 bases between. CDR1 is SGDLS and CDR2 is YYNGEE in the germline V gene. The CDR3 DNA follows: TGTGCCAGCAGCGTAGTAACTGGAAACACCATATATTTT. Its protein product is CASSVVTGNTIYF.

Written as DNA, the CDR3 is TGTGCCAGCAGCCCATGGACAGGGGGCGCATCTGGGGCCAACGTCCTGACTTTC. Translating it yields CASSPWTGGASGANVLTF. The rearrangement uses TRBV7-9 and TRBJ2-6, with TRBD1 identical over 11 bases. Germline V gene data show CDR1 as SEHNR and CDR2 as FQNEAQ (reference sequence). Trimming took 5 bases from V and 1 from J; bases not matched to a gene: 7. CDR3 length: 18 amino acids. Supplemented by reference TRBV7-9 and TRBJ2-6, the full variable domain reads DTGVSQNPRHKITKRGQNVTFRCDPISEHNRLYWYRQTLGQGPEFLTYFQNEAQLEKSRLLSDRFSAERPKGSFSTLEIQRTEQGDSAMYLCASSPWTGGASGANVLTFGAGSRLTVL.

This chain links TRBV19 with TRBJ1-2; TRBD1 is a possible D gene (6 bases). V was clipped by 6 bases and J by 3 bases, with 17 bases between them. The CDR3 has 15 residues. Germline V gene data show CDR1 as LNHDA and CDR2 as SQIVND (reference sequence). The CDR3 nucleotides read TGTGCCAGTAGCAGGGAACGGGGGGCGGACTATGGCTACACCTTC. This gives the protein CASSRERGADYGYTF.

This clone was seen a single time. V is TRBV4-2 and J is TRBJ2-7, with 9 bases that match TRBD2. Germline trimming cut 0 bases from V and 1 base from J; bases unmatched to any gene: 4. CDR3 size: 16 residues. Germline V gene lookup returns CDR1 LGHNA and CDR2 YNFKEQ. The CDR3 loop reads CASSQDRLAGSYEQYF. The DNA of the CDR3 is TGTGCCAGCAGCCAAGATCGTCTAGCGGGATCCTACGAGCAGTACTTC.

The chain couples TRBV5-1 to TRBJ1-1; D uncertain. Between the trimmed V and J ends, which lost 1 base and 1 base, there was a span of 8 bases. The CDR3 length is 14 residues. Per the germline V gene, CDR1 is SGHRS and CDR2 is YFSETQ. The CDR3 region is CASSLLLQNTEAFF. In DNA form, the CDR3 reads TGCGCCAGCAGCTTGCTACTTCAGAACACTGAAGCTTTCTTT.

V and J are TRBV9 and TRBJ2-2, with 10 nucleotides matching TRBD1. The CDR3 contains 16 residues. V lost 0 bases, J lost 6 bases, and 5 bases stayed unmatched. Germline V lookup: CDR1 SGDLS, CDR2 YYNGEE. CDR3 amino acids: CASSVVGTGVAGELFF. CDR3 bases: TGTGCCAGCAGCGTAGTAGGGACAGGGGTAGCCGGGGAGCTGTTTTTT.

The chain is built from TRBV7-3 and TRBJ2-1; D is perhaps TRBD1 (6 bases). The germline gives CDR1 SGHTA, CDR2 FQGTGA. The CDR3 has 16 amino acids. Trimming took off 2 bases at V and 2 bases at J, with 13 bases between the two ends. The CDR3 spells CASSLLGRGAYNEQFF. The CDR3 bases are TGTGCCAGCAGCTTACTTGGCAGGGGCGCCTACAATGAGCAGTTCTTC.

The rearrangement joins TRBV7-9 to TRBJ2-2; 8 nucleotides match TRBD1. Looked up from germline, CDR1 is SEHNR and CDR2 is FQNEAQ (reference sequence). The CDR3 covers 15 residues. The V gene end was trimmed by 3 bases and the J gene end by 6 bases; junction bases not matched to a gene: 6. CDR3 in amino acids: CASSFRDRLAGELFF. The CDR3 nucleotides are TGTGCCAGCAGCTTTAGGGACAGGTTGGCCGGGGAGCTGTTTTTT.

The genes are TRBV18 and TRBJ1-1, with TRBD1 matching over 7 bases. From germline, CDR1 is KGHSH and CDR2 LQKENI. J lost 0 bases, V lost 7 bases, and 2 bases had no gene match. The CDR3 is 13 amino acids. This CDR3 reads CASLQGMNTEAFF. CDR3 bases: TGTGCCAGCTTACAGGGGATGAACACTGAAGCTTTCTTT.

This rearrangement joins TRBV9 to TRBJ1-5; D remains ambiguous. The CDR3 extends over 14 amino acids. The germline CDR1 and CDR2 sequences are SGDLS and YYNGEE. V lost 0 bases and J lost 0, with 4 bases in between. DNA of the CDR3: TGTGCCAGCAGCGTAGGGGCTAGCAATCAGCCCCAGCATTTT. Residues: CASSVGASNQPQHF.

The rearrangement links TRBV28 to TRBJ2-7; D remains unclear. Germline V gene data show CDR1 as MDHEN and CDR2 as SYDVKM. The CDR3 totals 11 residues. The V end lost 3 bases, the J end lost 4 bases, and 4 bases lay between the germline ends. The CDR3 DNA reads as TGTGCCAGCAGTTTCCAATACGAGCAGTACTTC. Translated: CASSFQYEQYF. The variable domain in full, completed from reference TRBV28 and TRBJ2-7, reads DVKVTQSSRYLVKRTGEKVFLECVQDMDHENMFWYRQDPGLGLRLIYFSYDVKMKEKGDIPEGYSVSREKKERFSLILESASTNQTSMYLCASSFQYEQYFGPGTRLTVT.

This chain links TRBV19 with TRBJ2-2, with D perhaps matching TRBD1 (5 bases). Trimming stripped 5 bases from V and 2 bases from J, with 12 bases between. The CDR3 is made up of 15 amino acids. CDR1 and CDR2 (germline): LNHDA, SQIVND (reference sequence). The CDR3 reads CASSRARANTGELFF. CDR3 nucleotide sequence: TGTGCCAGTAGTCGGGCCAGGGCTAACACCGGGGAGCTGTTTTTT.

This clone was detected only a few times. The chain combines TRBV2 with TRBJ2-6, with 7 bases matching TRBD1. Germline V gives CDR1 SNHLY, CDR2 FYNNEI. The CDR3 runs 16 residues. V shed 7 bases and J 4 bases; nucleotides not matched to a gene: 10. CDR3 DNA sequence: TGTGCCAGCAAGCCCGGGACAGTACGAGGGGCCAACGTCCTGACTTTC. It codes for CASKPGTVRGANVLTF.

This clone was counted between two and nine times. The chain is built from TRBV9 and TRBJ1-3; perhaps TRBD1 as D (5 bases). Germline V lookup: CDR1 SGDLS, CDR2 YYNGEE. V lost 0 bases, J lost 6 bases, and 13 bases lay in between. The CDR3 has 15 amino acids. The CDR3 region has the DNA TGTGCCAGCAGCGTAGGATGGGGGGAAGCAAACACCATATATTTT. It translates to CASSVGWGEANTIYF.

The CDR3 nucleotides are TGTGCCAGCAGTGCAGCGGGACAGGGGACCTATGGCTACACCTTC. It encodes CASSAAGQGTYGYTF. The genes are TRBV6-1 and TRBJ1-2; 10 bases match TRBD1. V was pared by 4 bases and J by 4 bases, with 6 bases of the junction left unmatched. CDR1 and CDR2 from the germline V gene are MNHNS and SASEGT. This CDR3 contains 15 residues.

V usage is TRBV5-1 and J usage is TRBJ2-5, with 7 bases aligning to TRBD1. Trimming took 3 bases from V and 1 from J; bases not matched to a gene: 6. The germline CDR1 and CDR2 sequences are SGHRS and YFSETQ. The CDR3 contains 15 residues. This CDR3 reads CASSYLQGLQETQYF. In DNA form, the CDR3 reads TGCGCCAGCAGCTATTTACAGGGGCTCCAAGAGACCCAGTACTTC.

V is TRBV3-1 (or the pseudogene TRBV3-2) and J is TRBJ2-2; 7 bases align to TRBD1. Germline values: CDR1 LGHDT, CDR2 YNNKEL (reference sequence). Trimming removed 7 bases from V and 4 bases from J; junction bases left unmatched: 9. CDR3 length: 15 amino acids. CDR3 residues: CASNLQGRSTGELFF. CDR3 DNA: TGTGCCAGCAACTTACAGGGGCGAAGCACCGGGGAGCTGTTTTTT.

Written as DNA, the CDR3 is TGTGCCAGCAGCGGCCCCCCAGTACAGGGTCTAGCTTTCTTT. Translating it yields CASSGPPVQGLAFF. J is TRBJ1-1 and V is TRBV9; perhaps TRBD1 as D (6 bases). Germline CDR1 reads SGDLS; CDR2 reads YYNGEE. The V and J ends lost 3 bases and 10 bases respectively, with 19 bases between them. There are 14 residues in the CDR3.

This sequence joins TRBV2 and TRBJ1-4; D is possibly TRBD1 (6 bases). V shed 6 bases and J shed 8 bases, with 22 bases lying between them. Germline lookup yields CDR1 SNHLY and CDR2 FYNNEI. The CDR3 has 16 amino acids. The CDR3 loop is CASSSQGAGGGEKLFF. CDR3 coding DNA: TGTGCCAGCAGCAGCCAGGGAGCGGGGGGCGGCGAAAAACTGTTTTTT.

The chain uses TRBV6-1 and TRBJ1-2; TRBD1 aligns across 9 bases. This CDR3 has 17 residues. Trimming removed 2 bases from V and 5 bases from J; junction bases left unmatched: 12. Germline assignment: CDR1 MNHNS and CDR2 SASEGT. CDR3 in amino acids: CASSERTVGTGFYGYTF. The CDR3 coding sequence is TGTGCCAGCAGTGAAAGAACAGTCGGGACAGGGTTTTATGGCTACACCTTC.

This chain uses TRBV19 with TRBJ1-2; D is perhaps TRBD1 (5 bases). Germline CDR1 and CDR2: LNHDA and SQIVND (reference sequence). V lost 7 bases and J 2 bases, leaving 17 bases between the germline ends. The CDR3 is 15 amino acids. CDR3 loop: CASKGSSGVNYGYTF. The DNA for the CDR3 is TGTGCCAGTAAGGGGTCTTCGGGGGTAAACTATGGCTACACCTTC.

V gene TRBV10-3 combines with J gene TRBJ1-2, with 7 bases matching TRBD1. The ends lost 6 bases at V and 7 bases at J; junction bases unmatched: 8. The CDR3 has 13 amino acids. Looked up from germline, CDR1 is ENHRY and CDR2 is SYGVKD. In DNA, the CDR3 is TGTGCCATCAGGGGGACAGTATCCTCTGGCTACACCTTC. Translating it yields CAIRGTVSSGYTF.

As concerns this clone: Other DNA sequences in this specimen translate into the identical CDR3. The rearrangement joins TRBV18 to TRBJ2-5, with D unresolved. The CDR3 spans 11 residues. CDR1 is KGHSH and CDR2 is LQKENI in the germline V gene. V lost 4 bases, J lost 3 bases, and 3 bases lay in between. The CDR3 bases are TGTGCCAGCTCACTAAAAGAGACCCAGTACTTC. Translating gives CASSLKETQYF.

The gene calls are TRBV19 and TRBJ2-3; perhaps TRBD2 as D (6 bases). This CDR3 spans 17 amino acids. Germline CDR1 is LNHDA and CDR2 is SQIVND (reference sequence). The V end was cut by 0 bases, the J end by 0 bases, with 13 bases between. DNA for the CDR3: TGTGCCAGTAGTATAGATCAAGGGCGGGGTAGCACAGATACGCAGTATTTT. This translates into CASSIDQGRGSTDTQYF.